The 23 T cell receptor beta chains in this list originate from one sample, sequenced in a study of blood T cell repertoires in COVID-19. Only in-frame clones appear in the TCRdb table, and some are missing; sequencing was by immunoSEQ multiplex PCR. The sample gives more than 300,000 clones, 70% to 90% of which show up once; about 10% is in the top ten. Input material: peripheral blood. These receptor sequences come from a young woman with COVID-19, enrolled during active disease.

The rearrangement joins TRBV12-3 or TRBV12-4 to TRBJ2-5; D perhaps matches TRBD2 (6 bases). The V and J ends lost 5 bases and 9 bases respectively, with 10 bases between them. CDR3 size: 11 residues. The CDR3 sequence: CASSPREPQYF. The DNA for the CDR3 is TGTGCCAGCAGTCCTCGGGAGCCCCAGTACTTC.

As concerns this clone: The same CDR3 can be traced to other DNA sequences in this sample. The chain links TRBV27 to TRBJ2-7; D is possibly TRBD1 (5 bases). The CDR3 contains 13 residues. The ends were cut back, 6 bases at V and 2 bases at J, with 11 bases in the middle. In germline, CDR1 is MNHEY, CDR2 SMNVEV (reference sequence). The CDR3 loop is CASSLGRAYEQYF. In DNA, the CDR3 is TGTGCCAGCAGCTTAGGCAGGGCCTACGAGCAGTACTTC.

The V call is TRBV3-1 (or the pseudogene TRBV3-2), the J call TRBJ2-3; no definite D call. The germline V gene has CDR1 LGHDT and CDR2 YNNKEL (reference sequence). V was cut by 4 bases and J by 2 bases, with 19 bases left in between. The CDR3 consists of 17 residues. The CDR3 sequence: CASSLAKTSYYTDTQYF. CDR3 sequence (DNA): TGTGCCAGCAGCCTAGCTAAGACCTCGTATTACACAGATACGCAGTATTTT.

The gene calls are TRBV3-1 (or the pseudogene TRBV3-2) and TRBJ1-4, with 9 nucleotides matching TRBD1. This CDR3 has 14 residues. From germline, CDR1 is LGHDT and CDR2 YNNKEL (reference sequence). Unmatched junction bases numbered 3, after V lost 3 bases and J lost 7 bases. CDR3 coding DNA: TGTGCCAGCAGCCATGAGGGACAGGGTGAAAAACTGTTTTTT. Protein product: CASSHEGQGEKLFF.

V is TRBV3-1 (or the pseudogene TRBV3-2) and J is TRBJ1-2, with D possibly TRBD1 on 5 matching bases. The CDR3 is 16 amino acids. Looked up from germline, CDR1 is LGHDT and CDR2 is YNNKEL (reference sequence). Trimming left V 2 bases short and J 6 bases short, with 19 bases between. The CDR3 bases are TGTGCCAGCAGCCAAAACCTGCGCGGGACGTCCAATGGCTACACCTTC. Protein product: CASSQNLRGTSNGYTF.

This clone was seen more than once but under ten times. The chain uses TRBV14 and TRBJ1-1; 9 nucleotides match TRBD1. Germline V gene lookup returns CDR1 SGHDN and CDR2 FVKESK. This CDR3 is 15 amino acids long. V shed 4 bases, J shed 1 base, and the junction held 4 bases outside the gene matches. The CDR3 loop is CASSPWTGANTEAFF. The DNA for the CDR3 is TGTGCCAGCAGCCCCTGGACAGGGGCGAACACTGAAGCTTTCTTT.

V is TRBV10-2 and J is TRBJ2-3; 7 nucleotides match TRBD2. Germline lookup yields CDR1 WSHSY and CDR2 SAAADI. Trimming took 4 bases from V and 5 from J; bases not matched to a gene: 0. CDR3 size: 12 residues. CDR3 nucleotide sequence: TGCGCCAGCAGTGCGGGGGGAGATACGCAGTATTTT. Amino acids: CASSAGGDTQYF.

J is TRBJ2-1 and V is TRBV4-3; a possible D gene is TRBD2 (6 bases). The germline V gene encodes CDR1 LGHNA and CDR2 YSLEER. Trimming cost V 4 bases and J 6 bases, with 16 bases left between them. The CDR3 runs to 15 residues. The CDR3 DNA reads TGCGCCAGCAGCCTGACGGGGGTCCTGGCCAATGAGCAGTTCTTC. Translating it yields CASSLTGVLANEQFF.

V gene TRBV19 combines with J gene TRBJ1-6, with D possibly matching TRBD1 (6 bases). CDR3 length: 14 amino acids. Germline CDR1 LNHDA, CDR2 SQIVND (reference sequence). Between the trimmed V and J ends, which lost 3 bases and 7 bases, there was a span of 10 bases. CDR3: CASSIGTTNSPLHF. In nucleotides, the CDR3 is TGTGCCAGTAGTATCGGGACAACCAATTCACCCCTCCACTTT.

This sequence joins TRBV5-1 and TRBJ2-1, with TRBD1 matching over 8 bases. The junction had 11 bases not matched to a gene; V was cut back by 3 bases and J by 3 bases. Germline assignment: CDR1 SGHRS and CDR2 YFSETQ. There are 17 residues in the CDR3. The CDR3 region has the DNA TGCGCCAGCAGCTGGGGGTTGACAGGGGCGATCTACAATGAGCAGTTCTTC. Translated: CASSWGLTGAIYNEQFF.

This chain links TRBV11-2 with TRBJ2-1, with 10 positions matching TRBD2. In germline, CDR1 is SGHAT, CDR2 FQNNGV. The V and J ends lost 7 bases and 6 bases, in that order; junction bases with no gene match: 9. The CDR3 sequence is 15 residues long. The CDR3 region is CASKVLAGDLNEQFF. The DNA of the CDR3 is TGTGCCAGCAAAGTTCTAGCGGGAGATCTCAATGAGCAGTTCTTC. Full variable domain (remainder filled in from reference TRBV11-2 and TRBJ2-1): EAGVAQSPRYKIIEKRQSVAFWCNPISGHATLYWYQQILGQGPKLLIQFQNNGVVDDSQLPKDRFSAERLKGVDSTLKIQPAKLEDSAVYLCASKVLAGDLNEQFFGPGTRLTVL.

The genes are TRBV10-3 and TRBJ2-3; D might be TRBD2 (5 bases). The germline V gene has CDR1 ENHRY and CDR2 SYGVKD. V was clipped by 4 bases and J by 0 bases, with 8 bases between them. The CDR3 is 14 residues long. The CDR3 nucleotides read TGTGCCATCAGTGTGACGGGGAGCACAGATACGCAGTATTTT. Residues: CAISVTGSTDTQYF.

The chain joins TRBV15 to TRBJ2-1, with 7 bases matching TRBD2. Germline assignment: CDR1 LNHNV and CDR2 YYDKDF (reference sequence). The CDR3 totals 15 residues. V gave up 5 bases and J gave up 1 base; unmatched junction bases: 5. The CDR3 protein is CATSSAGESYNEQFF. The DNA for the CDR3 is TGTGCCACCAGCTCTGCGGGGGAGTCCTACAATGAGCAGTTCTTC.

This clone showed up just a few times. This sequence joins TRBV6-5 and TRBJ1-2, with TRBD1 matching 9 bases. J lost 8 bases, V lost 4 bases, and 8 bases had no gene match. The CDR3 is 14 residues long. The germline gives CDR1 MNHEY, CDR2 SVGAGI. The CDR3 nucleotides are TGTGCCAGCAGTTTCACGGGACAGGGAGGAGGCTACACCTTC. The encoded protein is CASSFTGQGGGYTF.

The rearrangement joins TRBV6-5 to TRBJ2-5; TRBD1 matches at 7 bases. This CDR3 is 15 amino acids long. The germline V gene has CDR1 MNHEY and CDR2 SVGAGI. Trimming at V came to 0 bases and at J to 5 bases, leaving 6 bases not matched to a gene. CDR3 amino acids: CASSYSLTGVETQYF. Written as DNA, the CDR3 is TGTGCCAGCAGTTACTCTCTTACAGGGGTGGAGACCCAGTACTTC.

The CDR3: CASSPRQGLDYGYTF. The CDR3 DNA reads as TGTGCCAGCTCACCCCGACAGGGTTTAGACTATGGCTACACCTTC. The rearrangement joins TRBV18 to TRBJ1-2; 7 bases line up with TRBD1. V lost 3 bases, J lost 3 bases, and 7 bases stayed unmatched. Per the germline V gene, CDR1 is KGHSH and CDR2 is LQKENI. The CDR3 spans 15 residues.

The chain links TRBV18 to TRBJ2-7; 10 bases align to TRBD1. The trim removed 4 bases at V and 5 bases at J, leaving 2 bases unmatched. There are 13 residues in the CDR3. The germline gives CDR1 KGHSH, CDR2 LQKENI. The CDR3 loop is CASSLDRGNEQYF. The CDR3 bases are TGTGCCAGCTCACTGGACAGGGGGAACGAGCAGTACTTC.

The CDR3 reads CATTGLAGVNEQFF. The CDR3 region has the DNA TGTGCCACCACGGGACTAGCGGGAGTAAATGAGCAGTTCTTC. The chain joins TRBV10-3 to TRBJ2-1; 14 bases map to TRBD2. Unmatched junction bases numbered 6, after V lost 10 bases and J lost 7 bases. Germline values: CDR1 ENHRY, CDR2 SYGVKD. This CDR3 region has 14 residues.

This clone has just one count. The J gene is TRBJ2-3, the V gene TRBV14; possibly TRBD1 for D (5 bases). V lost 2 bases and J 5 bases, leaving 8 bases between the germline ends. The germline V gene has CDR1 SGHDN and CDR2 FVKESK. The length of the CDR3 is 13 residues. CDR3 sequence (DNA): TGTGCCAGCAGCCAACAGGGCGGAGATACGCAGTATTTT. Translated, it gives CASSQQGGDTQYF.

The V gene is TRBV11-2, the J gene TRBJ1-4; 9 bases agree with TRBD1. V gave up 4 bases and J gave up 4 bases; unmatched junction bases: 4. Germline loops: CDR1 SGHAT, CDR2 FQNNGV. CDR3 length equals 15 residues. CDR3 protein: CASSSTGGLNEKLFF. The CDR3 nucleotides read TGTGCCAGCAGCTCCACAGGGGGCCTTAATGAAAAACTGTTTTTT. The full variable domain, rest sourced from reference TRBV11-2 and TRBJ1-4, is EAGVAQSPRYKIIEKRQSVAFWCNPISGHATLYWYQQILGQGPKLLIQFQNNGVVDDSQLPKDRFSAERLKGVDSTLKIQPAKLEDSAVYLCASSSTGGLNEKLFFGSGTQLSVL.

This clone was found once. The chain links TRBV7-9 to TRBJ2-1; TRBD2 might be the D (5 bases). The germline gives CDR1 SEHNR, CDR2 FQNEAQ (reference sequence). This CDR3 has 15 residues. With 2 bases removed from V and 3 bases from J, the gap between germline ends came to 11 bases. CDR3 sequence reads: CASSLNGEIYNEQFF. Written as DNA, the CDR3 is TGTGCCAGCAGCTTAAACGGGGAAATCTACAATGAGCAGTTCTTC.

The DNA of the CDR3 is TGTGCCAGCAGTTACTCGACGTCGGGGTCAGACTACGAGCAGTACTTC. Translating it yields CASSYSTSGSDYEQYF. V and J are TRBV6-5 and TRBJ2-7; D may be TRBD2 (5 bases). The germline V and J ends were trimmed by 0 bases and 3 bases, with 15 bases remaining between them. The CDR3 is 16 residues long. CDR1 is MNHEY, CDR2 SVGAGI, per germline.

V usage is TRBV2 and J usage is TRBJ1-5; 8 nucleotides agree with TRBD1. The CDR3 has 15 amino acids. The J segment lost 10 bases and the V segment lost 5 bases, leaving 13 bases of the junction unmatched. Germline V lookup: CDR1 SNHLY, CDR2 FYNNEI. CDR3 sequence: CASSFAGTGVKPQHF. The CDR3 DNA reads TGTGCCAGCAGTTTTGCGGGGACAGGTGTCAAACCCCAGCATTTT.